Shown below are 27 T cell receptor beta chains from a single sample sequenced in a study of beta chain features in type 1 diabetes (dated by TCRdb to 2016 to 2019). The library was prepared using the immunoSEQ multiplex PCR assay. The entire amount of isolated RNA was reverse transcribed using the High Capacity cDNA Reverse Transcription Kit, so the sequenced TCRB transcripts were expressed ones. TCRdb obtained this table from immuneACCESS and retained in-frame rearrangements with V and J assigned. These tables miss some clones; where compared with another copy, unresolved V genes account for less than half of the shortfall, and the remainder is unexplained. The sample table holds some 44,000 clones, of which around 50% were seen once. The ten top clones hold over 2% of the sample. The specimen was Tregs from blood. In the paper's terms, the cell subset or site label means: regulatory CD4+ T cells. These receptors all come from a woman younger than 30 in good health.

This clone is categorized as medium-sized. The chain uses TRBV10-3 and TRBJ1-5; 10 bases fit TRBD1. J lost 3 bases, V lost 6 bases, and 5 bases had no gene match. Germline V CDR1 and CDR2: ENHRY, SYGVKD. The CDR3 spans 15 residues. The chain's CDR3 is CAISLTGGYNQPQHF. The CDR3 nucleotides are TGTGCCATCAGCCTGACAGGGGGCTACAATCAGCCCCAGCATTTT.

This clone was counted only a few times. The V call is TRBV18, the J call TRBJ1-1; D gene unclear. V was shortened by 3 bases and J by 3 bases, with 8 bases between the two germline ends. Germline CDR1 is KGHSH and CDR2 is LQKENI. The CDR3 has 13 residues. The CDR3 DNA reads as TGTGCCAGCTCACCCTCTCAGGACACTGAAGCTTTCTTT. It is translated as CASSPSQDTEAFF. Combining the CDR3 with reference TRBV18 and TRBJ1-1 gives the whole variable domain NAGVMQNPRHLVRRRGQEARLRCSPMKGHSHVYWYRQLPEEGLKFMVYLQKENIIDESGMPKERFSAEFPKEGPSILRIQQVVRGDSAAYFCASSPSQDTEAFFGQGTRLTVV.

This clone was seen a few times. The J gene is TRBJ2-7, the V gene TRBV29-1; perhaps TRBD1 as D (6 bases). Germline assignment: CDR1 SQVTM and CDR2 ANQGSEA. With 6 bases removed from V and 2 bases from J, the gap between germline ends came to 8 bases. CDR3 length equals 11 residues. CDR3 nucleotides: TGCAGCGTCCGACAGGCCTACGAGCAGTACTTC. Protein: CSVRQAYEQYF.

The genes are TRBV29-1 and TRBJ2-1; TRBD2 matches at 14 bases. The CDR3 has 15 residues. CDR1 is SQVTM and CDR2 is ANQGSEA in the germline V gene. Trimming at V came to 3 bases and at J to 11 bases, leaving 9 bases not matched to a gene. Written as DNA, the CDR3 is TGCAGCGTTGACCGGACTAGCGGGAGGATAGGTAAGCAGTTCTTC. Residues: CSVDRTSGRIGKQFF.

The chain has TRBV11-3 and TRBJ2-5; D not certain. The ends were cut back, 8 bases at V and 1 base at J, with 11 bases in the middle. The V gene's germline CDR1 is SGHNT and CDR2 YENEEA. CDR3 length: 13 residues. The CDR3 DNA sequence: TGTGCCAGCGGGCCGACGGCCCAAGAGACCCAGTACTTC. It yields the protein CASGPTAQETQYF.

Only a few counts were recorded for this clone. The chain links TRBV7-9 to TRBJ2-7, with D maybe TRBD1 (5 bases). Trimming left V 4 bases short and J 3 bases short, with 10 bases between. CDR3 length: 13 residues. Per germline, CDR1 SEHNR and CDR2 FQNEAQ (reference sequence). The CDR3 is CASSSTDIYEQYF. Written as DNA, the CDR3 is TGTGCCAGCAGCTCGACAGATATCTACGAGCAGTACTTC.

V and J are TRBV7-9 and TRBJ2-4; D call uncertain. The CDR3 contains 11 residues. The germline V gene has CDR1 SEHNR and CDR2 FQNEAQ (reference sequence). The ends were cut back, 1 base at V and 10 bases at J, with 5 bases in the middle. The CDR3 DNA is TGTGCCAGCAGCTTAGTGGAGATTCAGTACTTC. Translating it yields CASSLVEIQYF.

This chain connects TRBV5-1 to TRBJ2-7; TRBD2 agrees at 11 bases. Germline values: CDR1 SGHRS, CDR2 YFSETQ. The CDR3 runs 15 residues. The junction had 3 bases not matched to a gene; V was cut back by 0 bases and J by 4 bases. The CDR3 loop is CASSLVLAGGYEQYF. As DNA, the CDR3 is TGCGCCAGCAGCTTGGTGCTAGCGGGGGGTTACGAGCAGTACTTC.

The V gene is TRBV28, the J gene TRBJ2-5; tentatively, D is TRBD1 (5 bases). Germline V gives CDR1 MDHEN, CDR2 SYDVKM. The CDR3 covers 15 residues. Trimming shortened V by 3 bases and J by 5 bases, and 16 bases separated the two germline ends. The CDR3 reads CASSFYRAGRETQYF. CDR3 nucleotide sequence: TGTGCCAGCAGTTTTTATCGTGCAGGGCGGGAGACCCAGTACTTC. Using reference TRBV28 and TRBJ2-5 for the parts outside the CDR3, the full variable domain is DVKVTQSSRYLVKRTGEKVFLECVQDMDHENMFWYRQDPGLGLRLIYFSYDVKMKEKGDIPEGYSVSREKKERFSLILESASTNQTSMYLCASSFYRAGRETQYFGPGTRLLVL.

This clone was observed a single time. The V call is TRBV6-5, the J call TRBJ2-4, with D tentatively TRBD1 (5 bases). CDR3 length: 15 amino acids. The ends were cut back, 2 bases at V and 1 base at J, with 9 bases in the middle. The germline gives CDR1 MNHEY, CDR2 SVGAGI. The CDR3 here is CASSYGAKAKNIQYF. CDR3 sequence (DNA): TGTGCCAGCAGTTACGGGGCGAAGGCCAAAAACATTCAGTACTTC.

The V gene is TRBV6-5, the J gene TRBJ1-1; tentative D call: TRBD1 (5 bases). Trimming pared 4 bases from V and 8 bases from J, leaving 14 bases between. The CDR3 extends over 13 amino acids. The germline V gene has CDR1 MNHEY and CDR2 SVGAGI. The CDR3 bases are TGTGCCAGCAGTTTCTATACAGGAACGGAAGCTTTCTTT. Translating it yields CASSFYTGTEAFF.

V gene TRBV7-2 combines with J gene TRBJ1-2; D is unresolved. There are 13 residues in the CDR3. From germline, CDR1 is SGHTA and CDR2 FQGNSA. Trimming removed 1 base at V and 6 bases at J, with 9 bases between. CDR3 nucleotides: TGTGCCAGCAGCTTAGGCGGGTGGCATGGCTACACCTTC. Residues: CASSLGGWHGYTF.

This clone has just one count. CDR3 nucleotides: TGTGCCAGCAGCCCCCGGACTAGCTCCTACAATGAGCAGTTCTTC. It translates to CASSPRTSSYNEQFF. The chain couples TRBV7-7 to TRBJ2-1; 7 nucleotides match TRBD2. This CDR3 is built from 15 residues. CDR1 is SSHAT, CDR2 FNYEAQ, per germline (reference sequence). Trimming at V came to 5 bases and at J to 0 bases, leaving 4 bases not matched to a gene. Looking up the rest from reference TRBV7-7 and TRBJ2-1 gives the full variable domain: GAGVSQSPRYKVTKRGQDVTLRCDPISSHATLYWYQQALGQGPEFLTYFNYEAQPDKSGLPSDRFSAERPEGSISTLTIQRTEQRDSAMYRCASSPRTSSYNEQFFGPGTRLTVL.

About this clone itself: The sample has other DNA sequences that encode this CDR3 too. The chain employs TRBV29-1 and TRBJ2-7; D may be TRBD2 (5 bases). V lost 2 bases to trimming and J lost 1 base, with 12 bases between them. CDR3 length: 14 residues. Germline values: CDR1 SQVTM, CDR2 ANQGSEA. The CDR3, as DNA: TGCAGCGTTGAACGCGGCGGAGGATCCTACGAGCAGTACTTC. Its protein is CSVERGGGSYEQYF.

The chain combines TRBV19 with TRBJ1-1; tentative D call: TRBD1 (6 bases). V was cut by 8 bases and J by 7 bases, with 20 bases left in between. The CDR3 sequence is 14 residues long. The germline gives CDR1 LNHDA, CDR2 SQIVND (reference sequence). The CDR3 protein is CASFNGGGGGEAFF. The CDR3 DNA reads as TGTGCCAGTTTCAACGGAGGGGGGGGAGGTGAAGCTTTCTTT.

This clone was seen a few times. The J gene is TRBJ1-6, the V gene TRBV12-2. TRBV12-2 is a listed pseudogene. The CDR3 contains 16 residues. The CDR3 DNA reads TGTGCAAGTCGCTTCCCCTCGGGGGGACTTGATTCACCCCTCCACTTT. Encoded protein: CASRFPSGGLDSPLHF.

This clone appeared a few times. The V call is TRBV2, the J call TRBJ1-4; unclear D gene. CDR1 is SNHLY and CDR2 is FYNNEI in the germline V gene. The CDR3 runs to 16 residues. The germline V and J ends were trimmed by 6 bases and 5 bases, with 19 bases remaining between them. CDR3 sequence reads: CASSYSRGLPNEKLFF. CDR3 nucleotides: TGTGCCAGCAGCTATTCACGAGGACTTCCCAATGAAAAACTGTTTTTT.

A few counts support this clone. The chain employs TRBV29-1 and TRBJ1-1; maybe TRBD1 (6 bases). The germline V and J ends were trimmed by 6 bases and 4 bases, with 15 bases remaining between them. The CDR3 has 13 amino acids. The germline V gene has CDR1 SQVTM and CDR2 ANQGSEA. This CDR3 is CSVQTGQGTEAFF. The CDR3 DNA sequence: TGCAGCGTGCAGACAGGTCAGGGCACTGAAGCTTTCTTT.

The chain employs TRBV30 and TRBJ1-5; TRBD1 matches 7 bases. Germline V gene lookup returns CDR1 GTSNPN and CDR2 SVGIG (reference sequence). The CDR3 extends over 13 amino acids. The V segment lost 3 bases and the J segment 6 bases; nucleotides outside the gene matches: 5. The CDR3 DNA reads TGTGCCTGGAGGGACAGGTCTCGTCAGCCCCAGCATTTT. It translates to CAWRDRSRQPQHF.

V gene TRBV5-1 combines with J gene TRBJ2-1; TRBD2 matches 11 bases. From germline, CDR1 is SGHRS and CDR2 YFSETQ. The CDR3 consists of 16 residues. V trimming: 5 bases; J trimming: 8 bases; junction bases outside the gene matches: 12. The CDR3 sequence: CASRRDSGRAIDEQFF. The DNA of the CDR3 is TGCGCCAGCAGGCGGGATAGCGGGAGGGCAATCGATGAGCAGTTCTTC.

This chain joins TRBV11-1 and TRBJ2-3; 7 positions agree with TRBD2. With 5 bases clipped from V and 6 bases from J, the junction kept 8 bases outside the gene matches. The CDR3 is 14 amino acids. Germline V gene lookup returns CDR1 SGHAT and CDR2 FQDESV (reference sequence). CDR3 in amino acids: CASSPREKRDTQYF. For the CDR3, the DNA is TGTGCCAGCAGCCCGCGGGAGAAGCGGGATACGCAGTATTTT.

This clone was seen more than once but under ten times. CDR3 sequence reads: CASSYLRDRGREQYF. Here the CDR3 DNA reads TGTGCCAGCAGTTACCTTCGGGACAGGGGGCGTGAGCAGTACTTC. The chain couples TRBV27 to TRBJ2-7, with 12 bases matching TRBD1. Per germline, CDR1 MNHEY and CDR2 SMNVEV (reference sequence). CDR3 length: 15 amino acids. The ends lost 4 bases at V and 7 bases at J; junction bases unmatched: 8.

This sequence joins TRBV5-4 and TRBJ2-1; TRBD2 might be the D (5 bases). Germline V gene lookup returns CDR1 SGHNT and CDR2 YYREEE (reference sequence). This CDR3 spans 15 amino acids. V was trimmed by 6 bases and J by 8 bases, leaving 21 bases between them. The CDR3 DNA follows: TGTGCCAGCACCGCAGCCGGAGGAGCTGTCTATGAGCAGTTCTTC. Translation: CASTAAGGAVYEQFF.

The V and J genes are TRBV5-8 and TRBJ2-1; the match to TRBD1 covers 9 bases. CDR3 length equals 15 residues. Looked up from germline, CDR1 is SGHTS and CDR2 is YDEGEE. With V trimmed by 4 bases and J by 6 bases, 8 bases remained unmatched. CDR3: CASSGRQGVSNEQFF. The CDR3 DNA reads TGTGCCAGCAGCGGAAGACAGGGGGTTTCCAATGAGCAGTTCTTC.

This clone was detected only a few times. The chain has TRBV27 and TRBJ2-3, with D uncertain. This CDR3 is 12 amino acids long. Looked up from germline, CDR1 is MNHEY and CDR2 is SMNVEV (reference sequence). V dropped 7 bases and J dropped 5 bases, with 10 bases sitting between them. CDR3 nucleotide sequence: TGTGCCAGCACTCAGGTTGGAGATACGCAGTATTTT. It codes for CASTQVGDTQYF.

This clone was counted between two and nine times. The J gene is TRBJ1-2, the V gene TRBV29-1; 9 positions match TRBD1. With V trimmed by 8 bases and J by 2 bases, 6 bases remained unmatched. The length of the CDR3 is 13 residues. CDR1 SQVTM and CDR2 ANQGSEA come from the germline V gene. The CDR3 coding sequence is TGCAGCTCGGCCGGGACAGGGAACTATGGCTACACCTTC. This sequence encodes CSSAGTGNYGYTF. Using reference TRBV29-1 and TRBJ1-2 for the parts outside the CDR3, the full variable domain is SAVISQKPSRDICQRGTSLTIQCQVDSQVTMMFWYRQQPGQSLTLIATANQGSEATYESGFVIDKFPISRPNLTFSTLTVSNMSPEDSSIYLCSSAGTGNYGYTFGSGTRLTVV.

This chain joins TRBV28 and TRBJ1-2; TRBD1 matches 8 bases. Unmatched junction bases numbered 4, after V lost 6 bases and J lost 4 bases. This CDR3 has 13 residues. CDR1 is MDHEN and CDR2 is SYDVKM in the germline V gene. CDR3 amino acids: CASRDGQGYGYTF. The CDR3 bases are TGTGCCAGCAGGGATGGACAGGGCTATGGCTACACCTTC.